This TCR beta chain originates from a study of blood T cell repertoires in COVID-19. Study at large: Spain, Italy and the United States supplied samples that represented acute and convalescent COVID-19.

Residents of approximately 25 US areas, aged roughly 18 to 89 years, made up the participants. Original handling: The assay estimated nucleated cells by amplifying reference gene primers. The protocol was immunoSEQ multiplex PCR, while the TCRdb copy is restricted to in-frame clones and leaves out a portion. Clonal size and the V and J genes are those of that table, whereas D and trimming came from the DNA. The sample consists of 250,000 to 350,000 clones, more than 75% of them appearing once. The TCR comes from a woman under 30 who had recovered from COVID-19. Sequencing was done on a sample of PBMCs or T cells enriched from blood (not recorded which).

The CDR3 DNA reads TGTGCCAGCACCGAGGTGTACGAGCAGTACTTC. This codes for CASTEVYEQYF. The chain joins TRBV27 to TRBJ2-7, with D hard to call. V was clipped by 7 bases and J by 4 bases, with 8 bases between them. Germline CDR1 MNHEY, CDR2 SMNVEV (reference sequence). The CDR3 sequence is 11 residues long.